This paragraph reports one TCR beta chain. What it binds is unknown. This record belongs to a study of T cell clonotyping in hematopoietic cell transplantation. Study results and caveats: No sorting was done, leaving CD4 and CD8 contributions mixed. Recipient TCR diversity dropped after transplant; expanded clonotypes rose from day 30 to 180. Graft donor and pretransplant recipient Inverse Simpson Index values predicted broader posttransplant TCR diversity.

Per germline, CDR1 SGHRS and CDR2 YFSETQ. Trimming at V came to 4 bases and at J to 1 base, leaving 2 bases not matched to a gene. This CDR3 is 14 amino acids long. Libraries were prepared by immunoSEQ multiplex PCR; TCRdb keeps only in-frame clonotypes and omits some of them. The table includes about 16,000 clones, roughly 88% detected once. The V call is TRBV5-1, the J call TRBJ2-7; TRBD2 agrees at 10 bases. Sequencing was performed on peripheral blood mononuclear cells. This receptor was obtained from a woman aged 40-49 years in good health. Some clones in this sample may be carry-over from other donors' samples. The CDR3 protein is CASSTAGGSYEQYF. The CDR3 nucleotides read TGCGCCAGCAGCACAGCGGGAGGGTCCTACGAGCAGTACTTC. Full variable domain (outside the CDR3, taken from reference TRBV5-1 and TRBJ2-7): KAGVTQTPRYLIKTRGQQVTLSCSPISGHRSVSWYQQTPGQGLQFLFEYFSETQRNKGNFPGRFSGRQFSNSRSEMNVSTLELGDSALYLCASSTAGGSYEQYFGPGTRLTVT.